This is a list of T cell receptor beta chains from one sample in a study of blood T cell repertoires in COVID-19. Clones were read by immunoSEQ multiplex PCR, and TCRdb kept only the in-frame ones, dropping some. The sample carries 130,000 to 150,000 clones, roughly 84% recorded once. Input material: PBMCs or T cells enriched from blood (not recorded which). These receptors all come from a woman in her 50s who had been exposed to COVID-19. Each CDR3 is given with its conserved first and last residue. Fields, in order: J gene, V gene, D gene, clone size, CDR3 protein, CDR3 DNA. D genes are given only for firm matches. The listing skips clone size in some rows; elsewhere it reads once, few, many or a size class.

J: TRBJ2-5; V: TRBV7-9; D: TRBD1; size: -; CDR3: CASSLGSGTVETQYF; DNA: TGTGCCAGCAGCTTAGGGTCCGGGACAGTGGAGACCCAGTACTTC
J: TRBJ2-2; V: TRBV4-2; D: -; size: -; CDR3: CASSFRPRGTGELFF; DNA: TGTGCCAGCAGCTTTCGGCCAAGGGGCACCGGGGAGCTGTTTTTT
J: TRBJ2-1; V: TRBV27; D: TRBD2; size: few; CDR3: CASSPFRLAGVSNEQFF; DNA: TGTGCCAGCAGCCCGTTCCGACTAGCGGGTGTAAGCAATGAGCAGTTCTTC
J: TRBJ2-7; V: TRBV7-8; D: -; size: -; CDR3: CASSRSGLGEQYF; DNA: TGTGCCAGCAGCCGTAGCGGCCTGGGGGAGCAGTACTTC
J: TRBJ1-1; V: TRBV30; D: TRBD1; size: -; CDR3: CAWSVQGALGTEAFF; DNA: TGTGCCTGGAGTGTACAGGGGGCGCTGGGAACTGAAGCTTTCTTT
J: TRBJ1-5; V: TRBV19; D: -; size: many; CDR3: CASSIEKGRKPQHF; DNA: TGTGCCAGTAGTATAGAAAAGGGGAGGAAGCCCCAGCATTTT
J: TRBJ1-1; V: TRBV6-2/TRBV6-3; D: TRBD1; size: -; CDR3: CASSYSPGQGALGSEAFF; DNA: TGTGCCAGCAGTTACTCTCCGGGACAGGGGGCATTGGGGTCTGAAGCTTTCTTT
J: TRBJ2-3; V: TRBV19; D: -; size: -; CDR3: CANPYGGKMMGTDTQYF; DNA: TGTGCCAATCCCTATGGGGGGAAAATGATGGGGACAGATACGCAGTATTTT
J: TRBJ1-4; V: TRBV11-2; D: -; size: -; CDR3: CASTLGVTGNEQLFF; DNA: TGTGCCAGCACCCTAGGGGTAACAGGGAACGAGCAACTGTTTTTT
J: TRBJ1-1; V: TRBV25-1; D: -; size: -; CDR3: CATEWNTEAFF; DNA: TGTGCCACCGAGTGGAACACTGAAGCTTTCTTT
J: TRBJ2-1; V: TRBV19; D: -; size: -; CDR3: CASSVSSDSSYNEQFF; DNA: TGTGCCAGTAGTGTGTCTAGCGACAGCTCCTACAATGAGCAGTTCTTC
J: TRBJ1-5; V: TRBV19; D: TRBD1; size: -; CDR3: CASSPQGQSNQPQHF; DNA: TGTGCCAGTAGTCCGCAGGGACAGTCTAATCAGCCCCAGCATTTT
J: TRBJ2-1; V: TRBV19; D: -; size: -; CDR3: CASSTESRGRNDNEQFF; DNA: TGTGCCAGTAGCACCGAAAGCAGGGGGAGGAACGACAATGAGCAGTTCTTC
J: TRBJ1-1; V: TRBV27; D: TRBD1; size: -; CDR3: CASSLSSDRGRLVNTEAFF; DNA: TGTGCCAGCAGTTTATCCTCGGACAGGGGTAGGCTTGTGAACACTGAAGCTTTCTTT
J: TRBJ2-7; V: TRBV7-8; D: TRBD1; size: -; CDR3: CASSYPGGPIYEQYF; DNA: TGTGCCAGCAGCTATCCAGGGGGCCCTATATACGAGCAGTACTTC
J: TRBJ1-6; V: TRBV5-1; D: -; size: -; CDR3: CASGETGTYNSPLHF; DNA: TGCGCCAGCGGGGAGACAGGTACCTATAATTCACCCCTCCACTTT
J: TRBJ1-1; V: TRBV10-3; D: TRBD1; size: -; CDR3: CAISETGARTEAFF; DNA: TGTGCCATCAGTGAGACAGGGGCGAGGACTGAAGCTTTCTTT
J: TRBJ2-3; V: TRBV27; D: TRBD2; size: once; CDR3: CASSLPGGADTQYF; DNA: TGTGCCAGCAGTTTACCGGGAGGGGCAGATACGCAGTATTTT
J: TRBJ2-7; V: TRBV18; D: TRBD1; size: -; CDR3: CASSPGTAPYEQYF; DNA: TGTGCCAGCTCACCGGGGACAGCCCCATACGAGCAGTACTTC
J: TRBJ1-2; V: TRBV4-3; D: -; size: once; CDR3: CASSQDLGGGYGYTF; DNA: TGCGCCAGCAGCCAAGACCTTGGGGGAGGGTATGGCTACACCTTC
J: TRBJ1-5; V: TRBV2; D: -; size: few; CDR3: CASSQRGGNQPQHF; DNA: TGTGCCAGCAGTCAAAGAGGGGGTAATCAGCCCCAGCATTTT
J: TRBJ1-4; V: TRBV27; D: TRBD1; size: -; CDR3: CASSPRPGGENEKLFF; DNA: TGTGCCAGCAGTCCCCGACCAGGGGGCGAGAATGAAAAACTGTTTTTT
J: TRBJ1-1; V: TRBV5-1; D: -; size: -; CDR3: CASSRGREGVANTEAFF; DNA: TGCGCCAGCAGCCGGGGGAGGGAGGGAGTGGCGAACACTGAAGCTTTCTTT
J: TRBJ1-2; V: TRBV19; D: -; size: -; CDR3: CASRSANYGYTF; DNA: TGTGCCAGTAGATCGGCTAACTATGGCTACACCTTC
J: TRBJ1-1; V: TRBV14; D: -; size: -; CDR3: CASSRRGSGAFF; DNA: TGTGCCAGCAGCCGCCGGGGAAGTGGAGCTTTCTTT
J: TRBJ2-7; V: TRBV5-6; D: TRBD1; size: -; CDR3: CASSWSGGGYEQYF; DNA: TGTGCCAGCAGCTGGTCAGGGGGCGGTTACGAGCAGTACTTC
J: TRBJ2-2; V: TRBV27; D: -; size: -; CDR3: CASSLAAHANTGELFF; DNA: TGTGCCAGCAGTTTGGCGGCACACGCGAACACCGGGGAGCTGTTTTTT
J: TRBJ2-7; V: TRBV5-4; D: TRBD2; size: once; CDR3: CASSRGGSSYEQYF; DNA: TGTGCCAGCAGCCGCGGGGGGAGCTCCTACGAGCAGTACTTC
J: TRBJ1-1; V: TRBV27; D: -; size: few; CDR3: CASSPLGDTEAFF; DNA: TGTGCCAGCAGCCCCCTAGGGGACACTGAAGCTTTCTTT
J: TRBJ1-5; V: TRBV19; D: -; size: -; CDR3: CASSIVGRTQPQHF; DNA: TGTGCCAGTAGTATAGTTGGGAGAACTCAGCCCCAGCATTTT
J: TRBJ1-1; V: TRBV19; D: TRBD1; size: -; CDR3: CAGAQGAGTEAFF; DNA: TGTGCCGGGGCGCAGGGGGCTGGCACTGAAGCTTTCTTT
J: TRBJ2-3; V: TRBV4-3; D: TRBD2; size: -; CDR3: CASSQRLAGSSTDTQYF; DNA: TGCGCCAGCAGCCAACGGCTAGCGGGAAGTAGCACAGATACGCAGTATTTT
J: TRBJ2-2; V: TRBV5-1; D: TRBD1; size: -; CDR3: CASSRGTGRTGELFF; DNA: TGCGCCAGCAGCCGAGGGACAGGGAGAACCGGGGAGCTGTTTTTT
J: TRBJ1-2; V: TRBV5-4; D: -; size: -; CDR3: CASSFGLDPSVYGYTF; DNA: TGTGCCAGCAGCTTCGGTCTAGACCCTTCAGTGTATGGCTACACCTTC
J: TRBJ2-7; V: TRBV2; D: -; size: few; CDR3: CASSEAKLGRVTYEQYF; DNA: TGTGCCAGCAGTGAAGCTAAATTGGGCAGGGTGACCTACGAGCAGTACTTC
J: TRBJ2-3; V: TRBV5-1; D: TRBD2; size: -; CDR3: CASSFAPPLAGDEDTQYF; DNA: TGCGCCAGCAGCTTCGCCCCCCCCCTAGCGGGGGATGAAGATACGCAGTATTTT
J: TRBJ2-2; V: TRBV7-9; D: -; size: once; CDR3: CASSPRTDDTGELFF; DNA: TGTGCCAGCAGCCCTCGGACAGACGACACCGGGGAGCTGTTTTTT
J: TRBJ2-3; V: TRBV19; D: -; size: -; CDR3: CASSPLAAGTDTQYF; DNA: TGTGCCAGTAGTCCCCTCGCGGCTGGCACAGATACGCAGTATTTT
J: TRBJ2-7; V: TRBV7-6; D: -; size: -; CDR3: CASSLTVGGAPYEQYF; DNA: TGTGCCAGCAGCTTAACGGTGGGGGGGGCTCCCTACGAGCAGTACTTC
J: TRBJ2-7; V: TRBV29-1; D: -; size: -; CDR3: CSVLGGESSYEQYF; DNA: TGCAGCGTTTTGGGCGGGGAAAGCTCCTACGAGCAGTACTTC
J: TRBJ2-2; V: TRBV10-1; D: -; size: many; CDR3: CASSDSPPGELFF; DNA: TGCGCCAGCAGTGACTCCCCCCCCGGGGAGCTGTTTTTT
J: TRBJ1-1; V: TRBV19; D: -; size: few; CDR3: CATKQGMNTEAFF; DNA: TGTGCCACCAAGCAGGGGATGAACACTGAAGCTTTCTTT
J: TRBJ2-1; V: TRBV7-2; D: -; size: -; CDR3: CASSQRGGRWNEQFF; DNA: TGTGCCAGCAGCCAACGTGGGGGCCGGTGGAATGAGCAGTTCTTC
J: TRBJ2-2; V: TRBV7-6; D: -; size: -; CDR3: CASSLTGTGELFF; DNA: TGTGCCAGCAGCTTAACTGGTACCGGGGAGCTGTTTTTT
J: TRBJ2-7; V: TRBV5-1; D: -; size: -; CDR3: CASSHMDEQYF; DNA: TGCGCCAGCAGCCACATGGACGAGCAGTACTTC
J: TRBJ2-5; V: TRBV10-3; D: TRBD2; size: -; CDR3: CAISETGTSGTQYF; DNA: TGTGCCATCAGTGAAACGGGGACTAGCGGAACCCAGTACTTC
J: TRBJ2-2; V: TRBV6-5; D: -; size: -; CDR3: CASSFGTPINTGELFF; DNA: TGTGCCAGCAGTTTCGGGACTCCTATCAACACCGGGGAGCTGTTTTTT
J: TRBJ2-1; V: TRBV6-5; D: -; size: -; CDR3: CASSYFLRGEQFF; DNA: TGTGCCAGCAGTTACTTTCTACGGGGTGAGCAGTTCTTC
J: TRBJ1-5; V: TRBV30; D: TRBD1; size: -; CDR3: CASRRTGPPNYSNQPQHF; DNA: TGTGCCTCCCGTCGGACAGGGCCTCCAAATTATAGCAATCAGCCCCAGCATTTT
J: TRBJ2-2; V: TRBV6-4; D: -; size: -; CDR3: CASSEGRDTGELFF; DNA: TGTGCCAGCAGTGAGGGCAGGGATACCGGGGAGCTGTTTTTT
J: TRBJ1-2; V: TRBV11-2; D: -; size: once; CDR3: CASSSAGGSGGYTF; DNA: TGTGCCAGCAGCTCAGCGGGCGGGAGCGGCGGCTACACCTTC
J: TRBJ2-7; V: TRBV7-2; D: -; size: -; CDR3: CASSLAQSRAPYEQYF; DNA: TGTGCCAGCAGCTTAGCCCAGAGCAGGGCCCCTTACGAGCAGTACTTC
J: TRBJ1-1; V: TRBV19; D: -; size: -; CDR3: CASSGTSLNTEAFF; DNA: TGTGCCAGTAGTGGGACATCACTGAACACTGAAGCTTTCTTT
J: TRBJ2-7; V: TRBV13; D: -; size: -; CDR3: CASSTWASYEQYF; DNA: TGTGCCAGCAGTACCTGGGCCTCCTACGAGCAGTACTTC
J: TRBJ2-7; V: TRBV10-3; D: TRBD2; size: -; CDR3: CAISESTSSGGPISYEQYF; DNA: TGTGCCATCAGTGAGTCGACGTCTAGCGGGGGGCCTATCTCCTACGAGCAGTACTTC
J: TRBJ2-1; V: TRBV30; D: -; size: -; CDR3: CAWSHGTHFNNEQFF; DNA: TGTGCCTGGAGTCACGGGACACACTTCAACAATGAGCAGTTCTTC
J: TRBJ2-5; V: TRBV9; D: TRBD2; size: once; CDR3: CASSASGGALGETQYF; DNA: TGTGCCAGCAGCGCTAGCGGGGGGGCCCTCGGGGAGACCCAGTACTTC
J: TRBJ1-1; V: TRBV29-1; D: -; size: -; CDR3: CSVEATDTEAFF; DNA: TGCAGCGTTGAAGCCACGGACACTGAAGCTTTCTTT
J: TRBJ2-5; V: TRBV5-1; D: TRBD1; size: once; CDR3: CASSLDRGGETQYF; DNA: TGCGCCAGCAGCTTAGACAGGGGCGGGGAGACCCAGTACTTC
J: TRBJ2-7; V: TRBV19; D: -; size: few; CDR3: CASSIGLLNEQYF; DNA: TGTGCCAGTAGTATAGGACTATTAAACGAGCAGTACTTC